Following are 25 T cell receptor beta chains from one sample sequenced in a study of cytomegalovirus exposure and HLA in healthy donors. This PCR relied on a set of 60 Vbeta primers and 13 Jbeta primers. Profiling relied on immunoSEQ multiplex PCR, and the TCRdb table lists in-frame clones only, not all of them. The sample consists of 150,000 to 200,000 clones, about nine tenths of them appearing once. Source material: PBMCs. The receptors stem from a boy aged 2 to 10 in good health and CMV-seronegative.

The genes are TRBV15 and TRBJ1-3; 7 bases line up with TRBD1. The trim removed 2 bases at V and 0 bases at J, leaving 7 bases unmatched. The CDR3 runs 17 residues. The germline V gene has CDR1 LNHNV and CDR2 YYDKDF (reference sequence). This CDR3 reads CATSRHQGGNSGNTIYF. CDR3 in DNA: TGTGCCACCAGCAGACACCAAGGGGGCAACTCTGGAAACACCATATATTTT.

The chain is built from TRBV28 and TRBJ2-7, with D tentatively TRBD2 (5 bases). Trimming took off 7 bases at V and 7 bases at J, with 17 bases between the two ends. CDR1 and CDR2 (germline): MDHEN, SYDVKM. The CDR3 spans 13 residues. The CDR3 reads CASKLLGGFEQYF. In DNA, the CDR3 is TGTGCCAGCAAGCTACTGGGCGGGTTTGAGCAGTACTTC.

The chain is built from TRBV11-2 and TRBJ2-7, with D perhaps matching TRBD1 (5 bases). The CDR3 sequence is 14 residues long. The V gene's germline CDR1 is SGHAT and CDR2 FQNNGV. V lost 1 base, J lost 0 bases, and 7 bases lay in between. CDR3 sequence: CASSLGQSSYEQYF. For the CDR3, the DNA is TGTGCCAGCAGCTTAGGACAGAGCTCCTACGAGCAGTACTTC.

This rearrangement joins TRBV10-2 to TRBJ1-1, with unresolved D. Trimming removed 3 bases from V and 1 base from J, with 12 bases in between. The CDR3 is 15 amino acids. Per the germline V gene, CDR1 is WSHSY and CDR2 is SAAADI. In nucleotides, the CDR3 is TGCGCCAGCAGTGACACGAGGCGGAAGAACACTGAAGCTTTCTTT. Its translation is CASSDTRRKNTEAFF.

The chain links TRBV28 to TRBJ2-4, with 14 bases lining up with TRBD2. V dropped 6 bases and J dropped 1; count of bases not matched to a gene: 8. The CDR3 length is 18 residues. Germline-derived CDR1 and CDR2 are MDHEN and SYDVKM. The CDR3 protein is CASRPEGLAGEAKNIQYF. The CDR3 DNA reads as TGTGCCAGCAGGCCCGAGGGACTAGCGGGAGAGGCCAAAAACATTCAGTACTTC.

This chain uses TRBV28 with TRBJ2-1, with 7 nucleotides matching TRBD1. CDR1 and CDR2 from the germline V gene are MDHEN and SYDVKM. The CDR3 length is 12 residues. Trimming took 3 bases from V and 13 from J; bases not matched to a gene: 6. CDR3 nucleotide sequence: TGTGCCAGCAGTTTTATAGGGACAGAACAGTTCTTC. Amino acid sequence: CASSFIGTEQFF. Filled out from reference TRBV28 and TRBJ2-1, the complete variable domain reads DVKVTQSSRYLVKRTGEKVFLECVQDMDHENMFWYRQDPGLGLRLIYFSYDVKMKEKGDIPEGYSVSREKKERFSLILESASTNQTSMYLCASSFIGTEQFFGPGTRLTVL.

This rearrangement joins TRBV7-8 to TRBJ2-3; no definite D call. The V end lost 2 bases, the J end lost 3 bases, and 9 bases lay between the germline ends. The CDR3 contains 14 residues. CDR1 is SGHVS, CDR2 FQNEAQ, per germline. In DNA form, the CDR3 reads TGTGCCAGCAGCTTAAGCGCGGCAACAGATACGCAGTATTTT. Protein: CASSLSAATDTQYF. The complete variable domain, with remaining parts taken from reference TRBV7-8 and TRBJ2-3, reads GAGVSQSPRYKVAKRGQDVALRCDPISGHVSLFWYQQALGQGPEFLTYFQNEAQLDKSGLPSDRFFAERPEGSVSTLKIQRTQQEDSAVYLCASSLSAATDTQYFGPGTRLTVL.

The V call is TRBV9, the J call TRBJ2-7; tentatively, D is TRBD2 (5 bases). The CDR3 spans 14 residues. The germline V and J ends were trimmed by 1 base and 5 bases, with 13 bases remaining between them. The V gene's germline CDR1 is SGDLS and CDR2 YYNGEE. Here the CDR3 reads CASSVYEGKDEQYF. As DNA, the CDR3 is TGTGCCAGCAGCGTATACGAGGGTAAGGACGAGCAGTACTTC.

The rearrangement uses TRBV2 and TRBJ2-7; maybe TRBD1 (5 bases). The CDR3 totals 12 residues. Trimming took 10 bases from V and 3 from J, leaving 13 bases between them. CDR1 and CDR2 from the germline V gene are SNHLY and FYNNEI. CDR3 in amino acids: CATLGVYYEQYF. The DNA of the CDR3 is TGTGCCACCCTAGGGGTGTACTACGAGCAGTACTTC.

The chain uses TRBV5-6 and TRBJ2-3, with 8 bases matching TRBD2. The CDR3 covers 18 residues. Germline loops: CDR1 SGHDT, CDR2 YYEEEE. V was pared by 2 bases and J by 2 bases, with 13 bases of the junction left unmatched. The CDR3 sequence is CASSFRQSAGGYTDTQYF. CDR3 DNA: TGTGCCAGCAGCTTTAGGCAGTCCGCGGGGGGTTACACAGATACGCAGTATTTT.

V gene TRBV5-3 combines with J gene TRBJ1-6; TRBD1 is a possible D gene (6 bases). TRBV5-3 falls under the ORF class, with uncertain function. Deletions cut 1 base from V and 7 bases from J, with 6 bases between. The CDR3 loop spans 13 amino acids. CDR3 sequence: CARSLQGNSPLHF. The CDR3, as DNA: TGTGCCAGAAGCTTGCAGGGGAATTCACCCCTCCACTTT.

The genes are TRBV5-1 and TRBJ2-7, with unresolved D. The germline V gene has CDR1 SGHRS and CDR2 YFSETQ. The germline V and J ends were trimmed by 4 bases and 6 bases, with 14 bases remaining between them. The CDR3 loop spans 13 amino acids. The CDR3 DNA sequence: TGCGCCAGCAGCCCTGCCTATTTAATCGAGCAGTACTTC. The encoded protein is CASSPAYLIEQYF.

V is TRBV9 and J is TRBJ2-2; TRBD1 aligns across 7 bases. The CDR3 extends over 15 amino acids. V trimming: 2 bases; J trimming: 1 base; junction bases outside the gene matches: 2. Germline-derived CDR1 and CDR2 are SGDLS and YYNGEE. CDR3: CASSVGQVNTGELFF. CDR3 DNA sequence: TGTGCCAGCAGCGTTGGACAGGTGAACACCGGGGAGCTGTTTTTT.

The V call is TRBV28, the J call TRBJ1-2, with unresolved D. Germline V lookup: CDR1 MDHEN, CDR2 SYDVKM. CDR3 size: 12 residues. V lost 6 bases and J 1 base, leaving 6 bases between the germline ends. CDR3 in amino acids: CASSRGNYGYTF. Written as DNA, the CDR3 is TGTGCCAGCAGCCGGGGTAACTATGGCTACACCTTC.

The rearrangement uses TRBV9 and TRBJ2-3, with 7 bases aligning to TRBD2. Germline assignment: CDR1 SGDLS and CDR2 YYNGEE. Losses at the gene ends were 0 bases for V and 0 bases for J; bases not matched to a gene: 4. The CDR3 contains 16 residues. DNA of the CDR3: TGTGCCAGCAGCGTAGGCGTCGGGGGGAGCACAGATACGCAGTATTTT. Protein: CASSVGVGGSTDTQYF.

V is TRBV9 and J is TRBJ2-1; possibly TRBD2 for D (6 bases). From germline, CDR1 is SGDLS and CDR2 YYNGEE. V gave up 0 bases and J gave up 5 bases, with 18 bases separating them. The CDR3 is 17 residues long. Here the CDR3 DNA reads TGTGCCAGCAGCGTAGCCCTCGGGAGTCCAGGAGACAATGAGCAGTTCTTC. Protein product: CASSVALGSPGDNEQFF.

This chain links TRBV4-1 with TRBJ1-5; D is ambiguous. Trimming pared 0 bases from V and 7 bases from J, leaving 19 bases between. CDR3 size: 17 residues. Germline values: CDR1 MGHRA, CDR2 YSYEKL. CDR3 coding DNA: TGCGCCAGCAGCCAAGATTTCGCGGCAGTTTATGAACAGCCCCAGCATTTT. As protein: CASSQDFAAVYEQPQHF.

The chain recombines TRBV7-9 with TRBJ1-6; 8 nucleotides agree with TRBD1. The length of the CDR3 is 14 residues. After removal of 6 bases from V and 7 bases from J, the junction contained 5 bases not matched to a gene. The germline gives CDR1 SEHNR, CDR2 FQNEAQ (reference sequence). CDR3 bases: TGTGCCAGCAGACCGACAGGGGAAAATTCACCCCTCCACTTT. Translation: CASRPTGENSPLHF.

The chain links TRBV27 to TRBJ1-2; 7 bases line up with TRBD1. The V gene's germline CDR1 is MNHEY and CDR2 SMNVEV (reference sequence). The CDR3 is 14 amino acids. Unmatched junction bases numbered 9, after V lost 5 bases and J lost 6 bases. The CDR3 loop reads CASSPNDRENGYTF. In DNA, the CDR3 is TGTGCCAGCAGTCCCAACGACAGGGAAAATGGCTACACCTTC.

The chain employs TRBV28 and TRBJ1-1; the D is unclear. Germline values: CDR1 MDHEN, CDR2 SYDVKM. The CDR3 contains 14 residues. V was clipped by 6 bases and J by 6 bases, with 17 bases between them. The CDR3 protein is CASSSYTDTAEAFF. The CDR3 bases are TGTGCCAGCAGCTCATATACCGACACGGCTGAAGCTTTCTTT.

This chain links TRBV2 with TRBJ1-5, with 8 bases identical to TRBD1. The trim removed 4 bases at V and 6 bases at J, leaving 2 bases unmatched. The CDR3 has 13 residues. Germline V gene sequence: CDR1 SNHLY, CDR2 FYNNEI. CDR3 amino acids: CASSGRGRQPQHF. CDR3 coding DNA: TGTGCCAGCAGTGGCAGGGGGCGTCAGCCCCAGCATTTT. The variable domain in full, completed from reference TRBV2 and TRBJ1-5, reads EPEVTQTPSHQVTQMGQEVILRCVPISNHLYFYWYRQILGQKVEFLVSFYNNEISEKSEIFDDQFSVERPDGSNFTLKIRSTKLEDSAMYFCASSGRGRQPQHFGDGTRLSIL.

A remark on this clone: The sample has other DNA sequences that encode this CDR3 too. CDR3 in DNA: TGCGCCAGCAGCTTGGAGCAGGGAACTGAAGCTTTCTTT. Amino acids: CASSLEQGTEAFF. V is TRBV5-1 and J is TRBJ1-1; possible D gene TRBD1, 5 bases. This CDR3 region has 13 residues. Germline-derived CDR1 and CDR2 are SGHRS and YFSETQ. The V and J ends lost 0 bases and 5 bases respectively, with 8 bases between them.

V and J are TRBV2 and TRBJ2-3, with 9 bases fitting TRBD2. Trimming at V came to 3 bases and at J to 0 bases, leaving 7 bases not matched to a gene. Germline CDR1 and CDR2: SNHLY and FYNNEI. This CDR3 has 17 amino acids. CDR3 residues: CASSDPSGTASTDTQYF. The CDR3 nucleotides read TGTGCCAGCAGTGACCCTAGCGGGACAGCTAGCACAGATACGCAGTATTTT.

The chain carries TRBV5-1 and TRBJ2-4; 9 nucleotides line up with TRBD2. CDR1 SGHRS and CDR2 YFSETQ come from the germline V gene. The CDR3 loop spans 20 amino acids. J was trimmed by 1 base and V by 2 bases; bases with no gene match: 16. In DNA, the CDR3 is TGCGCCAGCAGCTTCTCGACTAGCGGCTCCTCCCATGGGGCCAAAAACATTCAGTACTTC. Protein product: CASSFSTSGSSHGAKNIQYF.

The V and J genes are TRBV15 and TRBJ2-5; TRBD2 agrees at 7 bases. V lost 3 bases, J lost 4 bases, and 2 bases stayed unmatched. The CDR3 contains 13 residues. Germline V gene sequence: CDR1 LNHNV, CDR2 YYDKDF (reference sequence). CDR3 sequence (DNA): TGTGCCACCAGCAGGTCGGGGGGAGAGACCCAGTACTTC. This codes for CATSRSGGETQYF.